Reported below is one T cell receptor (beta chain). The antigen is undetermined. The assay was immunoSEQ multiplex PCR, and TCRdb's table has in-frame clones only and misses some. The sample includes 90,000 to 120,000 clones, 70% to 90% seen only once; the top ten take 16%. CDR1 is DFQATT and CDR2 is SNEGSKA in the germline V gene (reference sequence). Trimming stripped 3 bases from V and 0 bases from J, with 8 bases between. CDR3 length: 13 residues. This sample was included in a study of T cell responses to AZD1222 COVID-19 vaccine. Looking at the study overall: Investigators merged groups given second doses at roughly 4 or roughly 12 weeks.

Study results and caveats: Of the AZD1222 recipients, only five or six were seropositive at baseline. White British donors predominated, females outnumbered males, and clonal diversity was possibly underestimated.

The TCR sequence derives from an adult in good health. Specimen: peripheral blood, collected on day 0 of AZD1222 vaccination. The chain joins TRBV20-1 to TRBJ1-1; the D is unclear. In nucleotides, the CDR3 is TGCAGTGCTAGTGGGCACTTGAACACTGAAGCTTTCTTT. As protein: CSASGHLNTEAFF.